These 3 T cell receptor beta chains were sequenced from one sample in a study of CD8 T cells in ankylosing spondylitis. The study's findings and limits: What appeared characteristic of ankylosing spondylitis blood was a TCR beta motif of eight highly homologous variants.

TCRdb passed the 5' RACE reads through MiXCR, listing each CDR3 protein once. Of 800,000 to 900,000 distinct CDR3 sequences detected, roughly 12% appear once; the ten largest clones hold 0.51%. These TCRs are of unknown antigen specificity. The sample consisted of blood, either unsorted or a sorted T cell fraction (not recorded which). All receptors come from a male donor with ankylosing spondylitis.

This clonotype was recorded many times. Sequence at one end of the junction differs from germline and may be a read error. The chain employs TRBV7-7 and TRBJ2-7, with unresolved D. The CDR3 has 15 amino acids. The germline gives CDR1 SSHAT, CDR2 FNYEAQ (reference sequence). The CDR3 sequence: CASSFGPGSSYEQYF. CDR3 bases: TGTGCTAGCAGCTTTGGCCCAGGAAGCTCCTACGAGCAGTACTTC.

This clonotype was seen more than once but under ten times. The J gene is TRBJ1-5, the V gene TRBV20-1; D is unclear. Trimming removed 4 bases from V and 5 bases from J, with 12 bases in between. Looked up from germline, CDR1 is DFQATT and CDR2 is SNEGSKA (reference sequence). The CDR3 is 13 amino acids. CDR3 DNA sequence: TGCAGTGCTACAAGGGTGGTGGATCAGCCCCAGCATTTT. Translation: CSATRVVDQPQHF.

This chain joins TRBV5-1 and TRBJ1-3, with no clear D. Germline V gene data show CDR1 as SGHRS and CDR2 as YFSETQ. Trimming removed 1 base at V and 1 base at J, with 9 bases between. This CDR3 spans 15 amino acids. The CDR3 here is CASSLSHSSGNTIYF. The CDR3 coding sequence is TGCGCCAGCAGCTTGTCCCACAGTTCTGGAAACACCATATATTTT.